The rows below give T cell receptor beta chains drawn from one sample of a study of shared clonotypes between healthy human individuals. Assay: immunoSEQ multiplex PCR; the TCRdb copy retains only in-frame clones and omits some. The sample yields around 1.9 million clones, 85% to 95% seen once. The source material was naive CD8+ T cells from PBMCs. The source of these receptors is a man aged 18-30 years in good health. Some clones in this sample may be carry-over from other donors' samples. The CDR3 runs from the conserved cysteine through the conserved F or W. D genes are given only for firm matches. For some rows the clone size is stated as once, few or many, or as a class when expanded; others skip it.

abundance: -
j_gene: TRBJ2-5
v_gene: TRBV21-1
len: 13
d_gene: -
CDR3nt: TGTGCCAGCAGCGCACCCCTCCAAGAGACCCAGTACTTC
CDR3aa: CASSAPLQETQYF

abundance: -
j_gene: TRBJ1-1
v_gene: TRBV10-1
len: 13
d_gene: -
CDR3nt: TGCGCCAGCAGCCGAGATTCGGGGGAGGAAGCTTTCTTT
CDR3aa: CASSRDSGEEAFF

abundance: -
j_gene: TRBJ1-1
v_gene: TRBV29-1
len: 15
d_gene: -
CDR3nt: TGCAGCGTAGAAACGTGGTTTGCGGTGGACACTGAAGCTTTCTTT
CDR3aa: CSVETWFAVDTEAFF

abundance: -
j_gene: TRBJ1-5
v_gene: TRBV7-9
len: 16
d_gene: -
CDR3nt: TGTGCCAGCAGCTTAGATGGGAAAGATAGCAATCAGCCCCAGCATTTT
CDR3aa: CASSLDGKDSNQPQHF

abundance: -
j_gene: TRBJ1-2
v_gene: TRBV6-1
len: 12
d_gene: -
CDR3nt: TGTGCCAGCAGTGAAGCGGGGGAAGGCTACACCTTC
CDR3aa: CASSEAGEGYTF

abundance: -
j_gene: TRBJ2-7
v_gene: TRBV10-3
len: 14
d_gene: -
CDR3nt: TGTGCCATCAGTGAGCTCCGGACAAAGAACGAGCAGTACTTC
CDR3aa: CAISELRTKNEQYF

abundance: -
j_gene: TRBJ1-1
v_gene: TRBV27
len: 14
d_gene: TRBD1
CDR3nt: TGTGCCAGCAGGATAGCAGGGGGTTACACTGAAGCTTTCTTT
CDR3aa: CASRIAGGYTEAFF

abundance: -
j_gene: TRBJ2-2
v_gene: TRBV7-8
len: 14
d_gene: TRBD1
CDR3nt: TGTGCCAGCAGCTTAAGGACAGGGTCAGGGGAGCTGTTTTTT
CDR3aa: CASSLRTGSGELFF

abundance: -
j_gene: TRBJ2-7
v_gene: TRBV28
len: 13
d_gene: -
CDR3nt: TGTGCCAGCAGAACGGGGGGCACCTACGAGCAGTACTTC
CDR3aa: CASRTGGTYEQYF

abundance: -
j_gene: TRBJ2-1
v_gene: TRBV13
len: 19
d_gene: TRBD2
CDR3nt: TGTGCCAGCAGCTTATCAAATCCTAGCGGGAGCGAGGACCCCAATGAGCAGTTCTTC
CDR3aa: CASSLSNPSGSEDPNEQFF

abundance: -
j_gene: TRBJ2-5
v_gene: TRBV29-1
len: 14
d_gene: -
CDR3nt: TGCAGCGTTGGGGACGGGACACTCCAAGAGACCCAGTACTTC
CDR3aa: CSVGDGTLQETQYF

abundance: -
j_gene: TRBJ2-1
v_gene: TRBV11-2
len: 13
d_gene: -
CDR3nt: TGTGCCAGCAGCATTGGACTTGGACCCGAGCAGTTCTTC
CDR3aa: CASSIGLGPEQFF

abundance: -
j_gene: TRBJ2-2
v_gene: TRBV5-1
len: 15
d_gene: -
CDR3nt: TGCGCCAGCCACCAGTACTCGACGAACACCGGGGAGCTGTTTTTT
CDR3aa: CASHQYSTNTGELFF

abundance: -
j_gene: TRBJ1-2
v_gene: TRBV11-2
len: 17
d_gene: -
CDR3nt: TGTGCCAGCAGCTTGGTGGGAGCAGGGGCGCAGAACTATGGCTACACCTTC
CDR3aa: CASSLVGAGAQNYGYTF

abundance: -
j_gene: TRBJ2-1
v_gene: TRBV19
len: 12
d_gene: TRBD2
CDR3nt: TGTGCCAGTAGGACTAGCGGTAATGAGCAGTTCTTC
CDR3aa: CASRTSGNEQFF

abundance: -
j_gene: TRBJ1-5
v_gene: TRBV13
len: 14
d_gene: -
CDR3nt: TGTGCCAGCAGCTTAGGTGGGGCGAGCCAGCCCCAGCATTTT
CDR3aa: CASSLGGASQPQHF

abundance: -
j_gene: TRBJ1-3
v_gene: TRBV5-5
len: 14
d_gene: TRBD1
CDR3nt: TGTGCCAGCAGCTTCACAGGGGTCGGAAACACCATATATTTT
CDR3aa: CASSFTGVGNTIYF

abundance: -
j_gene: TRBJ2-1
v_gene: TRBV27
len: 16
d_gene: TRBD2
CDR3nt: TGTGCCAGCAGTTTGTACACTAGCGGAGGGGGGTATGAGCAGTTCTTC
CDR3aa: CASSLYTSGGGYEQFF

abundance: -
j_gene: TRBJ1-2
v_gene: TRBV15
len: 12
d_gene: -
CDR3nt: TGTGCCACCAGCATTCGTAACTATGGCTACACCTTC
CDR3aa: CATSIRNYGYTF

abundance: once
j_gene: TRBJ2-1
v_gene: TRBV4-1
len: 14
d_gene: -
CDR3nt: TGCGCCAGCAGCCAAGCGACCCACACCAATGAGCAGTTCTTC
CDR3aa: CASSQATHTNEQFF

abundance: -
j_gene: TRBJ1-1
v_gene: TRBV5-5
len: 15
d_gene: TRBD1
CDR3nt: TGTGCCAGCAGCTTCGCTGGGACAGCGAACACTGAAGCTTTCTTT
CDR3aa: CASSFAGTANTEAFF

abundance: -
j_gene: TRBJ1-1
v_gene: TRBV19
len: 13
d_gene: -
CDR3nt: TGTGCCAGTAGTGTTCGGCCGGGCACTGAAGCTTTCTTT
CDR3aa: CASSVRPGTEAFF

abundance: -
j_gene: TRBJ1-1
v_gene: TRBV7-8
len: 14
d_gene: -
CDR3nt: TGTGCCAGCAGCTTAGGGGGGGAAGACACTGAAGCTTTCTTT
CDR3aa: CASSLGGEDTEAFF

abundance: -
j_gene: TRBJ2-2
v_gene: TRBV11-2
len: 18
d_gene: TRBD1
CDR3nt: TGTGCCAGCAGCTTCCGGGACAGGGGTAGGGTGGGCACCGGGGAGCTGTTTTTT
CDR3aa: CASSFRDRGRVGTGELFF

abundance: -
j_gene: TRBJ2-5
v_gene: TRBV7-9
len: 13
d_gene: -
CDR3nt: TGTGCCAGCAGCTTAGTCAGGGAAGAGACCCAGTACTTC
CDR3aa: CASSLVREETQYF

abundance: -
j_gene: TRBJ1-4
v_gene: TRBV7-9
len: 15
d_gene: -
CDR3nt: TGTGCCAGCAGCGGACCGGGTCGCTCGAATGAAAAACTGTTTTTT
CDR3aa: CASSGPGRSNEKLFF

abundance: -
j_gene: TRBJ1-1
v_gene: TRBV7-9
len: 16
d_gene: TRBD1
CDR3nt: TGTGCCAGCAGCTTCACACGACAGGGACGGTACACTGAAGCTTTCTTT
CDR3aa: CASSFTRQGRYTEAFF

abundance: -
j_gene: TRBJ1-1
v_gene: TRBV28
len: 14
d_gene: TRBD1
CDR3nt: TGTGCCAGCAGTATAAGGGGGCTGAACACTGAAGCTTTCTTT
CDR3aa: CASSIRGLNTEAFF

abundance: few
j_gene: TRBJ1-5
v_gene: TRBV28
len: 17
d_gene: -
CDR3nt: TGTGCCAGCAGACCTCCCTGGGCCTTAAGGAGCAATCAGCCCCAGCATTTT
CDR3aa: CASRPPWALRSNQPQHF